These 29 T cell receptor beta chains were sequenced from one sample in a study of T cell changes during pregnancy in multiple sclerosis. TCRdb's copy holds only in-frame clones and misses some; the assay was immunoSEQ multiplex PCR. The table has tens of thousands of clones, around 94% seen once. Material: peripheral blood, obtained in the third trimester of pregnancy. The receptors were sampled from a female donor in good health, enrolled as a control in a pregnancy study.

V usage is TRBV21-1 and J usage is TRBJ2-7; the DNA was not compared with TRBD1, the D call given in the table. TRBV21-1 is shown as a pseudogene. The CDR3 is 14 amino acids. The CDR3 reads CASSRGRRGYEQYF. In DNA, the CDR3 is TGTGCCAGCAGCAGGGGGCGCAGAGGCTACGAGCAGTACTTC.

V gene TRBV4-3 combines with J gene TRBJ2-2, with D unresolved. V was shortened by 0 bases and J by 2 bases, with 10 bases between the two germline ends. Germline V CDR1 and CDR2: LGHNA, YSLEER. The CDR3 consists of 16 residues. This CDR3 reads CASSQDPHINTGELFF. CDR3 bases: TGCGCCAGCAGCCAAGATCCTCACATAAACACCGGGGAGCTGTTTTTT.

This sequence joins TRBV5-1 and TRBJ2-5; 16 bases fit TRBD2. J gave up 9 bases and V 4 bases, and 3 bases lay outside the gene matches. The CDR3 is 14 residues long. CDR1 is SGHRS and CDR2 is YFSETQ in the germline V gene. The CDR3 nucleotides read TGCGCCAGCAGCACGGGACTAGCGGGGGGGGCCCAGTACTTC. Translation gives CASSTGLAGGAQYF.

The chain employs TRBV28 and TRBJ1-2, with D tentatively TRBD1 (5 bases). V lost 2 bases and J lost 4, with 8 bases in between. Germline values: CDR1 MDHEN, CDR2 SYDVKM. The CDR3 is made up of 13 amino acids. The CDR3 here is CASSLRRGYGYTF. CDR3 coding DNA: TGTGCCAGCAGTTTAAGAAGGGGCTATGGCTACACCTTC.

The rearrangement joins TRBV11-2 to TRBJ1-1; D perhaps matches TRBD1 (6 bases). CDR1 is SGHAT, CDR2 FQNNGV, per germline. V shed 0 bases and J shed 4 bases, with 15 bases lying between them. The CDR3 loop spans 16 amino acids. The CDR3 DNA reads TGTGCCAGCAGCTTAGAACTACAGGGAGGGGGCACTGAAGCTTTCTTT. It is translated as CASSLELQGGGTEAFF.

The chain recombines TRBV4-1 with TRBJ2-5; 7 bases map to TRBD2. After removal of 0 bases from V and 4 bases from J, the junction contained 8 bases not matched to a gene. The CDR3 consists of 16 residues. From germline, CDR1 is MGHRA and CDR2 YSYEKL. The CDR3 coding sequence is TGCGCCAGCAGCCAAGAGAGGAGACTAGCAGGAGAGACCCAGTACTTC. The encoded protein is CASSQERRLAGETQYF.

V and J are TRBV19 and TRBJ2-3, with D maybe TRBD2 (5 bases). The CDR3 is 14 amino acids. Germline V CDR1 and CDR2: LNHDA, SQIVND (reference sequence). The ends were cut back, 7 bases at V and 2 bases at J, with 13 bases in the middle. The CDR3 region has the DNA TGTGCCAGTACCCCGGACGGGATCACAGATACGCAGTATTTT. Its translation: CASTPDGITDTQYF.

V usage is TRBV7-2 and J usage is TRBJ2-3; D might be TRBD2 (5 bases). V dropped 5 bases and J dropped 10 bases, with 19 bases sitting between them. Germline assignment: CDR1 SGHTA and CDR2 FQGNSA. The CDR3 consists of 14 residues. The CDR3 nucleotides read TGTGCCAGCAGCCCTACCGGCGGAGGTCTAGCGCAGTATTTT. It codes for CASSPTGGGLAQYF.

The table lists this clone with a count of one. This chain uses TRBV2 with TRBJ1-6; 10 nucleotides agree with TRBD1. This CDR3 contains 14 residues. Germline CDR1 reads SNHLY; CDR2 reads FYNNEI. With V trimmed by 8 bases and J by 9 bases, 7 bases remained unmatched. The DNA of the CDR3 is TGTGCCAGCCGCCGGGGACAGGGGTTTTCACCCCTCCACTTT. Amino acid sequence: CASRRGQGFSPLHF.

The rearrangement links TRBV6-6 to TRBJ2-7; unclear D gene. Germline V CDR1 and CDR2: MNHNY, SVGAGI (reference sequence). The CDR3 has 15 residues. V lost 6 bases and J 7 bases, leaving 22 bases between the germline ends. The CDR3 region has the DNA TGTGCCAGCAGCGCCTTCGGCCCGCGACTTGAGGAGCAGTACTTC. It translates to CASSAFGPRLEEQYF.

In this sample, this clone turned up once. This chain links TRBV28 with TRBJ1-1; 7 bases line up with TRBD1. V was clipped by 7 bases and J by 5 bases; unmatched bases: 7. The V gene's germline CDR1 is MDHEN and CDR2 SYDVKM. CDR3 size: 13 residues. The CDR3, as DNA: TGTGCCAGCACCCCACAGGGGAGGACTGAAGCTTTCTTT. It yields the protein CASTPQGRTEAFF.

The table lists this clone with a count of one. The genes are TRBV9 and TRBJ2-7; TRBD2 aligns across 13 bases. Germline V gene sequence: CDR1 SGDLS, CDR2 YYNGEE. The trim removed 0 bases at V and 5 bases at J, leaving 5 bases unmatched. This CDR3 is built from 16 residues. The CDR3 loop reads CASSVESGTSGDEQYF. CDR3 nucleotides: TGTGCCAGCAGCGTAGAATCCGGGACTAGCGGGGACGAGCAGTACTTC. The full variable domain, completed using reference TRBV9 and TRBJ2-7, is DSGVTQTPKHLITATGQRVTLRCSPRSGDLSVYWYQQSLDQGLQFLIQYYNGEERAKGNILERFSAQQFPDLHSELNLSSLELGDSALYFCASSVESGTSGDEQYFGPGTRLTVT.

The rearrangement uses TRBV5-6 and TRBJ1-1, with 7 nucleotides matching TRBD1. V dropped 4 bases and J dropped 7; count of bases not matched to a gene: 4. Germline V gives CDR1 SGHDT, CDR2 YYEEEE. The CDR3 runs 12 residues. The CDR3 nucleotides are TGTGCCAGCAGCCCCCGACAGGGTGAAGCTTTCTTT. Its protein is CASSPRQGEAFF.

For the CDR3, the DNA is TGTGCCAGCAGGGGACAGTTTAGCAATCAGCCCCAGCATTTT. This gives the protein CASRGQFSNQPQHF. The genes are TRBV27 and TRBJ1-5; 7 nucleotides align to TRBD1. The V segment lost 6 bases and the J segment 0 bases; nucleotides outside the gene matches: 2. The CDR3 totals 14 residues. CDR1 MNHEY and CDR2 SMNVEV come from the germline V gene (reference sequence).

The chain links TRBV5-8 to TRBJ1-1; D is uncertain. CDR3 length: 12 residues. Between the trimmed V and J ends, which lost 2 bases and 6 bases, there was a span of 8 bases. Germline V lookup: CDR1 SGHTS, CDR2 YDEGEE. The CDR3 DNA reads as TGTGCCAGCAGCTTTTGGGAGGCTGAAGCTTTCTTT. It encodes CASSFWEAEAFF.

The chain joins TRBV7-9 to TRBJ2-6, with 7 bases identical to TRBD1. The V gene's germline CDR1 is SEHNR and CDR2 FQNEAQ (reference sequence). The trim removed 5 bases at V and 1 base at J, leaving 2 bases unmatched. The CDR3 contains 15 residues. The CDR3 sequence: CASSETGSGANVLTF. CDR3 DNA sequence: TGTGCCAGCAGCGAGACAGGGTCTGGGGCCAACGTCCTGACTTTC.

V usage is TRBV5-4 and J usage is TRBJ2-3; 15 bases align to TRBD2. Germline V gives CDR1 SGHNT, CDR2 YYREEE (reference sequence). V shed 0 bases, J shed 4 bases, and the junction held 0 bases outside the gene matches. CDR3 length equals 16 residues. CDR3 region: CASSLGTSGRADTQYF. In DNA, the CDR3 is TGTGCCAGCAGCTTGGGGACTAGCGGGAGGGCAGATACGCAGTATTTT.

The CDR3 DNA reads as TGCGCCAGCAGCTCCACAGGGACCTATGGCTACACCTTC. Amino acid sequence: CASSSTGTYGYTF. The V call is TRBV5-1, the J call TRBJ1-2, with D possibly being TRBD1 (6 bases). The CDR3 covers 13 residues. Germline V gene lookup returns CDR1 SGHRS and CDR2 YFSETQ. V was trimmed by 3 bases and J by 4 bases, leaving 10 bases between them.

This chain's CDR3 is CASSLPGDLKRQFF. Written as DNA, the CDR3 is TGTGCCAGCAGTTTGCCAGGGGACCTAAAACGGCAGTTCTTC. The genes are TRBV28 and TRBJ2-1; TRBD1 is a possible D gene (6 bases). Looked up from germline, CDR1 is MDHEN and CDR2 is SYDVKM. V was shortened by 3 bases and J by 12 bases, with 18 bases between the two germline ends. This CDR3 has 14 amino acids. The whole variable domain, filled in from reference TRBV28 and TRBJ2-1, reads DVKVTQSSRYLVKRTGEKVFLECVQDMDHENMFWYRQDPGLGLRLIYFSYDVKMKEKGDIPEGYSVSREKKERFSLILESASTNQTSMYLCASSLPGDLKRQFFGPGTRLTVL.

J is TRBJ2-5 and V is TRBV5-1; 15 bases are a match to TRBD2. Losses at the gene ends were 6 bases for V and 5 bases for J; bases not matched to a gene: 5. The length of the CDR3 is 15 residues. CDR1 SGHRS and CDR2 YFSETQ come from the germline V gene. CDR3 sequence: CASTTGLAGGETQYF. CDR3 sequence (DNA): TGCGCCAGCACAACCGGACTAGCGGGAGGGGAGACCCAGTACTTC.

The V call is TRBV6-5, the J call TRBJ1-1, with D unclear. CDR1 is MNHEY and CDR2 is SVGAGI in the germline V gene. This CDR3 has 15 residues. Trimming removed 4 bases from V and 0 bases from J, with 12 bases in between. The CDR3 DNA is TGTGCCAGCAGTTCCTCACATAATTTGAACACTGAAGCTTTCTTT. Translated: CASSSSHNLNTEAFF.

This sequence joins TRBV25-1 and TRBJ2-1, with 9 nucleotides matching TRBD2. The CDR3 runs 15 residues. With 2 bases clipped from V and 7 bases from J, the junction kept 6 bases outside the gene matches. The germline V gene encodes CDR1 MGHDK and CDR2 SYGVNS. CDR3 sequence reads: CASSEGGGAWNEQFF. CDR3 coding DNA: TGTGCCAGCAGTGAAGGCGGGGGGGCCTGGAATGAGCAGTTCTTC.

This sequence joins TRBV9 and TRBJ1-2; no reliable D call. Germline V gene sequence: CDR1 SGDLS, CDR2 YYNGEE. Trimming stripped 4 bases from V and 8 bases from J, with 18 bases between. This CDR3 is 14 amino acids long. The CDR3 nucleotides read TGTGCCAGCAGCCCCACCGGGAGCACTTGGGGCTACACCTTC. Translation gives CASSPTGSTWGYTF.

Notes on this clone: One junction end does not reproduce the germline sequence, and a read error may be involved. The CDR3 reads CASSFNFGYTF. The CDR3 bases are TGTGCCAGCAGCTTTAACTTTGGCTACACCTTC. The chain uses TRBV5-4 and TRBJ1-2; D is uncertain. Germline values: CDR1 SGHNT, CDR2 YYREEE (reference sequence). The CDR3 totals 11 residues.

The chain couples TRBV28 to TRBJ1-1, with TRBD1 matching 7 bases. From germline, CDR1 is MDHEN and CDR2 SYDVKM. The V and J ends lost 3 bases and 8 bases, in that order; junction bases with no gene match: 9. CDR3 length: 14 amino acids. CDR3 protein: CASSLVTGNTEAFF. The DNA of the CDR3 is TGTGCCAGCAGTTTGGTGACAGGGAATACGGAAGCTTTCTTT.

The rearrangement links TRBV27 to TRBJ2-1; TRBD2 matches at 7 bases. CDR1 is MNHEY, CDR2 SMNVEV, per germline (reference sequence). V was clipped by 5 bases and J by 0 bases; unmatched bases: 4. This CDR3 is 15 amino acids long. CDR3 DNA: TGTGCCAGCAGTCCAGCGGGGAGCTCCTACAATGAGCAGTTCTTC. It translates to CASSPAGSSYNEQFF.

This chain uses TRBV9 with TRBJ2-1, with 7 nucleotides matching TRBD2. Trimming took 2 bases from V and 8 from J; bases not matched to a gene: 7. CDR1 is SGDLS and CDR2 is YYNGEE in the germline V gene. The CDR3 length is 14 residues. The DNA for the CDR3 is TGTGCCAGCAGCGTCGGCGGGAGCATATATGAGCAGTTCTTC. It translates to CASSVGGSIYEQFF.

This rearrangement joins TRBV7-9 to TRBJ1-4; possibly TRBD1 for D (6 bases). Germline V lookup: CDR1 SEHNR, CDR2 FQNEAQ (reference sequence). V lost 5 bases to trimming and J lost 0 bases, with 10 bases between them. The CDR3 has 15 residues. The CDR3: CASSTRTATNEKLFF. The CDR3 bases are TGTGCCAGCAGCACCCGGACAGCAACTAATGAAAAACTGTTTTTT.

This chain connects TRBV5-1 to TRBJ1-1, with 9 bases that match TRBD1. The V gene's germline CDR1 is SGHRS and CDR2 YFSETQ. After removal of 4 bases from V and 0 bases from J, the junction contained 10 bases not matched to a gene. This CDR3 region has 17 residues. For the CDR3, the DNA is TGCGCCAGCAGCCCTTACACAGGGGGCGGAGTGAACACTGAAGCTTTCTTT. Amino acid sequence: CASSPYTGGGVNTEAFF.